One T cell receptor (beta chain) is described in this entry. V lost 5 bases, J lost 2 bases, and 13 bases stayed unmatched. Germline assignment: CDR1 SGHTA and CDR2 FQGNSA. The CDR3 consists of 17 residues. The data are from a study of spatial heterogeneity in lung cancer. TCR cDNA molecules each carried a unique molecular identifier. TCRdb reanalysed the 5' RACE reads using MiXCR and keeps one entry per CDR3 protein. The repertoire has 10,000 to 11,000 distinct CDR3 sequences, less than 7% of them found once; the top ten carry 25% to 35%. Time point given: sample taken at primary tumor resection. This receptor was obtained from a male donor with early-stage non-small cell lung cancer. Specimen: normal lung tissue next to the tumor, collected at surgery. The chain links TRBV7-2 to TRBJ2-7; 9 bases agree with TRBD1. CDR3 protein: CASSLRPGTGKAYEQYF. As DNA, the CDR3 is TGTGCCAGCAGCCTGAGACCCGGGACAGGGAAAGCCTACGAGCAGTACTTC.